These 26 T cell receptor beta chains came from one sample sequenced in a study of blood T cells in healthy people across ages (dated by TCRdb to between 2014 and 2017). The library came from 5' RACE. TCRdb records Illumina HiSeq 2500 as the sequencer. A second PCR of about 7 to 12 cycles was run with a J-beta primer mix and a sample-barcoded 5' primer. TCRdb cleaned the public reads at Q25 with fastp, built clones with MiXCR and kept in-frame beta chains. Rows with a matching CDR3 protein are joined into one entry that keeps the most common DNA and genes. The sample data list around 1,600,000 distinct CDR3 sequences, and 40% to 45% of these were observed just once. The top ten clones comprise under 5% of the sample. The sequenced material came from blood. These receptors were collected from a woman younger than 30 in good health.

About this clonotype itself: An end of the junction does not agree with germline; a read error may underlie this. The J gene is TRBJ2-3, the V gene TRBV11-2; TRBD2 aligns across 8 bases. The germline CDR1 and CDR2 sequences are SGHAT and FQNNGV. This CDR3 comprises 18 residues. This CDR3 is CASSLDGAGGPRTGTQYF. In DNA form, the CDR3 reads TGTGCCAGCAGCTTAGATGGTGCGGGGGGCCCCCGCACAGGTACGCAGTATTTT.

The chain couples TRBV20-1 to TRBJ1-5; 12 bases map to TRBD1. CDR3 length: 15 residues. Trimming at V came to 3 bases and at J to 5 bases, leaving 5 bases not matched to a gene. Germline lookup yields CDR1 DFQATT and CDR2 SNEGSKA (reference sequence). As DNA, the CDR3 is TGCAGTGCTAGTGGCCGGGACAGGGGGCATCAGCCCCAGCATTTT. The encoded protein is CSASGRDRGHQPQHF.

This clonotype has just one count. The chain carries TRBV29-1 and TRBJ2-5; TRBD2 agrees at 9 bases. The germline V gene has CDR1 SQVTM and CDR2 ANQGSEA. V trimming: 6 bases; J trimming: 11 bases; junction bases outside the gene matches: 25. This CDR3 has 17 amino acids. The CDR3 sequence is CSVIAGDEQSVRHEQYF. CDR3 sequence (DNA): TGCAGCGTCATAGCGGGAGACGAGCAGAGTGTCCGTCATGAGCAGTACTTC. Supplemented by reference TRBV29-1 and TRBJ2-5, the full variable domain reads SAVISQKPSRDICQRGTSLTIQCQVDSQVTMMFWYRQQPGQSLTLIATANQGSEATYESGFVIDKFPISRPNLTFSTLTVSNMSPEDSSIYLCSVIAGDEQSVRHEQYFGPGTRLLVL.

This clonotype was counted between two and nine times. The J gene is TRBJ1-1, the V gene TRBV2, with 7 positions matching TRBD1. Looked up from germline, CDR1 is SNHLY and CDR2 is FYNNEI. This CDR3 is 11 amino acids long. The junction had 0 bases not matched to a gene; V was cut back by 7 bases and J by 4 bases. CDR3 in DNA: TGTGCCAGCAAGGGGGCCACTGAAGCTTTCTTT. Protein product: CASKGATEAFF.

This chain connects TRBV28 to TRBJ1-4; 7 nucleotides align to TRBD1. Losses at the gene ends were 1 base for V and 7 bases for J; bases not matched to a gene: 12. Germline CDR1 is MDHEN and CDR2 is SYDVKM. The CDR3 covers 17 residues. The CDR3 DNA sequence: TGTGCCAGCAGTTTATTGGGCCGCGGATCAGGGGGTGAAAAACTGTTTTTT. Amino acid sequence: CASSLLGRGSGGEKLFF.

The table lists this clonotype with a few counts. This chain uses TRBV25-1 with TRBJ1-5; D unclear. V was trimmed by 1 base and J by 6 bases, leaving 10 bases between them. Germline lookup yields CDR1 MGHDK and CDR2 SYGVNS. This CDR3 has 14 amino acids. CDR3 sequence (DNA): TGTGCCAGCAGTGAATCAGACAAAGTTCAGCCCCAGCATTTT. It is translated as CASSESDKVQPQHF.

CDR3 region: CASSELAGGFGEQYF. CDR3 in DNA: TGTGCCAGCAGTGAACTAGCGGGGGGGTTTGGTGAGCAGTACTTC. This chain joins TRBV27 and TRBJ2-5, with 13 positions matching TRBD2. Germline V gene lookup returns CDR1 MNHEY and CDR2 SMNVEV (reference sequence). CDR3 size: 15 residues. The trim removed 5 bases at V and 11 bases at J, leaving 11 bases unmatched.

Concerning this clonotype: A much larger clonotype is one base distant, so this may be a read error. The chain links TRBV6-2 or TRBV6-3 to TRBJ2-7, with unresolved D. The CDR3 totals 12 residues. The germline CDR1 and CDR2 sequences are MNHEY and SVGEGT. Trimming took off 6 bases at V and 7 bases at J, with 13 bases between the two ends. In DNA, the CDR3 is TGTGCCAGCAGCCGACTTTACAATGAGCAGTACTTC. As protein: CASSRLYNEQYF.

The chain links TRBV7-3 to TRBJ2-7; perhaps TRBD2 as D (5 bases). There are 13 residues in the CDR3. Germline V gene sequence: CDR1 SGHTA, CDR2 FQGTGA. V gave up 3 bases and J gave up 3 bases, with 9 bases separating them. Here the CDR3 reads CASSFQRNYEQYF. CDR3 coding DNA: TGTGCCAGCAGCTTCCAGCGGAACTACGAGCAGTACTTC. The variable domain in full, with the rest retrieved from reference TRBV7-3 and TRBJ2-7, is GAGVSQTPSNKVTEKGKYVELRCDPISGHTALYWYRQSLGQGPEFLIYFQGTGAADDSGLPNDRFFAVRPEGSVSTLKIQRTERGDSAVYLCASSFQRNYEQYFGPGTRLTVT.

The chain links TRBV27 to TRBJ2-2; no clear D gene. The V gene lost 4 bases and the J gene lost 2 bases, with 8 bases spanning the gap. CDR1 and CDR2 (germline): MNHEY, SMNVEV (reference sequence). The CDR3 is 14 residues long. For the CDR3, the DNA is TGTGCCAGCAGTTACCGATCAAACACCGGGGAGCTGTTTTTT. Translating gives CASSYRSNTGELFF.

The CDR3 DNA sequence: TGCAGTTTGAGGTCGAACAATGAGCAGTTCTTC. It codes for CSLRSNNEQFF. This chain links TRBV29-1 with TRBJ2-1; D is unclear. This CDR3 spans 11 amino acids. In germline, CDR1 is SQVTM, CDR2 ANQGSEA.

The gene calls are TRBV20-1 and TRBJ2-1; no definite D call. Germline CDR1 is DFQATT and CDR2 is SNEGSKA (reference sequence). The V and J ends lost 4 bases and 12 bases respectively, with 13 bases between them. The CDR3 extends over 11 amino acids. CDR3 amino acids: CSAIEAVGQFF. In nucleotides, the CDR3 is TGCAGTGCTATAGAGGCCGTGGGGCAGTTCTTC.

Here the CDR3 DNA reads TGCAGTGCTAGGGGGACAGGGTTTCACGAGCAGTACTTC. Protein product: CSARGTGFHEQYF. The J gene is TRBJ2-7, the V gene TRBV20-1; 9 positions agree with TRBD1. The junction had 5 bases not matched to a gene; V was cut back by 3 bases and J by 5 bases. This CDR3 region has 13 residues. Germline V gene sequence: CDR1 DFQATT, CDR2 SNEGSKA (reference sequence).

The chain uses TRBV6-1 and TRBJ2-5, with a tentative D call TRBD2 (5 bases). CDR1 is MNHNS and CDR2 is SASEGT in the germline V gene. The V and J ends lost 7 bases and 3 bases respectively, with 18 bases between them. This CDR3 spans 15 amino acids. CDR3 DNA sequence: TGTGCCAGCAAAAGCCGGGGAACGGCAAAAGAGACCCAGTACTTC. This sequence encodes CASKSRGTAKETQYF.

The gene calls are TRBV2 and TRBJ1-1, with a possible D match to TRBD1 (5 bases). CDR3 size: 12 residues. Germline values: CDR1 SNHLY, CDR2 FYNNEI. The ends were cut back, 8 bases at V and 4 bases at J, with 11 bases in the middle. The CDR3 sequence: CASPRESTEAFF. CDR3 coding DNA: TGTGCCAGCCCCAGGGAATCCACTGAAGCTTTCTTT.

This clonotype has a handful of counts. V is TRBV18 and J is TRBJ2-1; no clear D. V dropped 4 bases and J dropped 0 bases, with 16 bases sitting between them. The CDR3 is 17 amino acids. Germline V gene data show CDR1 as KGHSH and CDR2 as LQKENI. Here the CDR3 reads CASSLRQGHDSYNEQFF. The CDR3 nucleotides read TGTGCCAGCTCACTCCGACAAGGTCATGACTCCTACAATGAGCAGTTCTTC.

This rearrangement joins TRBV7-8 to TRBJ2-3; D might be TRBD2 (7 bases). V was pared by 2 bases and J by 3 bases, with 15 bases between. CDR1 is SGHVS, CDR2 FQNEAQ, per germline. The CDR3 covers 16 residues. CDR3 coding DNA: TGTGCCAGCAGCTTAAGGGGGGAGGGCCGTACAGATACGCAGTATTTT. It is translated as CASSLRGEGRTDTQYF.

This rearrangement joins TRBV4-3 to TRBJ2-7; 8 nucleotides align to TRBD1. The CDR3 runs 15 residues. Germline V gives CDR1 LGHNA, CDR2 YSLEER. The V gene end was trimmed by 4 bases and the J gene end by 4 bases; junction bases not matched to a gene: 9. CDR3 DNA: TGCGCCAGCAGCCTCCGACAGGGGACATCATACGAGCAGTACTTC. Encoded protein: CASSLRQGTSYEQYF.

The rearrangement links TRBV12-5 to TRBJ2-5; D is ambiguous. Germline V lookup: CDR1 LGHNT, CDR2 FRNRAP. Trimming shortened V by 7 bases and J by 2 bases, and 11 bases separated the two germline ends. CDR3 length equals 13 residues. CDR3 in amino acids: CASVPGLQETQYF. The CDR3 DNA sequence: TGTGCTAGTGTTCCCGGGTTACAAGAGACCCAGTACTTC. Looking up the rest from reference TRBV12-5 and TRBJ2-5 gives the full variable domain: DARVTQTPRHKVTEMGQEVTMRCQPILGHNTVFWYRQTMMQGLELLAYFRNRAPLDDSGMPKDRFSAEMPDATLATLKIQPSEPRDSAVYFCASVPGLQETQYFGPGTRLLVL.

The rearrangement uses TRBV3-1 and TRBJ1-2; 11 bases line up with TRBD1. Germline V gene data show CDR1 as LGHDT and CDR2 as YNNKEL (reference sequence). Trimming cost V 4 bases and J 2 bases; bases outside gene matches: 12. This CDR3 comprises 18 residues. DNA for the CDR3: TGTGCCAGCAGCCCGCAAGCCTGGACAGGGGGCGAGAACTATGGCTACACCTTC. It translates to CASSPQAWTGGENYGYTF.

Only a few counts were recorded for this clonotype. The chain joins TRBV12-3 or TRBV12-4 to TRBJ1-2; D ambiguous. Trimming took 3 bases from V and 4 from J, leaving 12 bases between them. The CDR3 extends over 14 amino acids. The CDR3 sequence is CASSFVLGSYGYTF. The CDR3 nucleotides are TGTGCCAGCAGTTTCGTCCTCGGAAGCTATGGCTACACCTTC.

The CDR3 DNA reads TGTGCCAGCAGCTTAGTAACCGGGGTCGAGCAGTACTTC. Encoded protein: CASSLVTGVEQYF. The chain carries TRBV13 and TRBJ2-4; D might be TRBD2 (5 bases). The tail of the sequence fits TRBJ2-7 better, so the J call may be wrong. The length of the CDR3 is 13 residues. Germline-derived CDR1 and CDR2 are PRHDT and FYEKMQ (reference sequence).

This clonotype was picked up a small number of times. J is TRBJ2-7 and V is TRBV20-1, with D possibly TRBD1 on 5 matching bases. CDR1 is DFQATT, CDR2 SNEGSKA, per germline (reference sequence). This CDR3 region has 13 residues. V lost 3 bases, J lost 3 bases, and 12 bases lay in between. The chain's CDR3 is CSARHTGFYEQYF. The CDR3 nucleotides read TGCAGTGCTAGGCATACAGGTTTCTACGAGCAGTACTTC.

V gene TRBV7-2 combines with J gene TRBJ1-1; TRBD1 aligns across 7 bases. V dropped 5 bases and J dropped 4; count of bases not matched to a gene: 10. Germline CDR1 reads SGHTA; CDR2 reads FQGNSA. This CDR3 has 15 residues. The CDR3 loop reads CASSNQQGPGTEAFF. Here the CDR3 DNA reads TGTGCCAGCAGCAACCAACAGGGGCCGGGCACTGAAGCTTTCTTT.

This clonotype was detected only a few times. The chain couples TRBV4-1 to TRBJ2-7, with a weak D call TRBD1 (6 bases). The CDR3 is 15 residues long. Germline V gives CDR1 MGHRA, CDR2 YSYEKL. With 0 bases removed from V and 5 bases from J, the gap between germline ends came to 14 bases. Here the CDR3 DNA reads TGCGCCAGCAGCCAAGAAAGTCAGGGGCTGGACGAGCAGTACTTC. Its translation is CASSQESQGLDEQYF.

The chain couples TRBV11-2 to TRBJ2-7, with a possible D match to TRBD2 (5 bases). TRBJ2-5 explains the end of the DNA better; the J call may be wrong. The CDR3 is 13 residues long. Per germline, CDR1 SGHAT and CDR2 FQNNGV. The DNA of the CDR3 is TGTGCCAGCAGCGCAGCGGTGCAAGAGACCCAGTACTTC. Translation gives CASSAAVQETQYF.